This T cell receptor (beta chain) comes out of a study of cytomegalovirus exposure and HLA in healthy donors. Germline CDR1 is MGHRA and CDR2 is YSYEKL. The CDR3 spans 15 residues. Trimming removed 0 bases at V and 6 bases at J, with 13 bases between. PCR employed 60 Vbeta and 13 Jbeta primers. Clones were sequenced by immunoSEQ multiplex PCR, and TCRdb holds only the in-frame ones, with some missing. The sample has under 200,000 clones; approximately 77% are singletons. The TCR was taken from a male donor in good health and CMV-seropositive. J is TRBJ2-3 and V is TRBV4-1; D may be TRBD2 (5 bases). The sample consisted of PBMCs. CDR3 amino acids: CASSQEDRRRDTQYF. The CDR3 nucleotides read TGCGCCAGCAGCCAAGAGGACCGACGGAGGGATACGCAGTATTTT.